This TCR beta chain was obtained from a study of cytomegalovirus exposure and HLA in healthy donors. Study-level points and caveats: Analysis was performed later, and it showed HLA-associated TCR beta chains to be more clonally expanded than equally common others. In a later analysis, the majority of CMV-associated beta chains seemingly showed HLA restriction. Later analysis showed TCR association rates varying by HLA locus, highest for DRB1 and lowest for HLA-C.

The CDR3 runs to 14 residues. V lost 6 bases, J lost 0 bases, and 9 bases lay in between. Germline-derived CDR1 and CDR2 are MDHEN and SYDVKM. The PCR made use of 60 Vbeta and 13 Jbeta primers. TCRdb's copy holds only in-frame clones and misses some; the assay was immunoSEQ multiplex PCR. The table shows around 150,000 clones, with roughly 83% occurring only once. While unrecorded immune exposures were likely, the donors were nominally healthy when sampled. With regard to this clone: Its antigen is unidentified.

Sequenced sample: PBMCs. The TCR comes from a human donor in good health. The chain joins TRBV28 to TRBJ1-5; no firm D call. In nucleotides, the CDR3 is TGTGCCAGCAGCCCCCCCCTTAGCAATCAGCCCCAGCATTTT. Translated: CASSPPLSNQPQHF.